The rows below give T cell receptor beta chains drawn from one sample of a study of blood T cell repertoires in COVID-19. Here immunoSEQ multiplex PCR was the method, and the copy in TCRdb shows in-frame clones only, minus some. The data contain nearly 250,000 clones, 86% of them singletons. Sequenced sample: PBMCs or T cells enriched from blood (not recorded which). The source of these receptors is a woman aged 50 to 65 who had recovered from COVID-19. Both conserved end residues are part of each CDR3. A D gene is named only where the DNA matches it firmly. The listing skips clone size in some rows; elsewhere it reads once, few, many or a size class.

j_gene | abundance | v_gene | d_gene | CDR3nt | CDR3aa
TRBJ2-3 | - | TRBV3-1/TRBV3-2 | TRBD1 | TGTGCCAGCAGCCCGTGGACAGGCCCCAGCACAGATACGCAGTATTTT | CASSPWTGPSTDTQYF
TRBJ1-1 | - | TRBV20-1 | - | TGCAGTGCTAGGGGCGACGCTGAAGCTTTCTTT | CSARGDAEAFF
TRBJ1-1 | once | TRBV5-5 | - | TGTGCCAGCAGCTTGGTAGCGGGGGTGAACACTGAAGCTTTCTTT | CASSLVAGVNTEAFF
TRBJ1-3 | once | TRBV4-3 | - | TGCGCCAGCAGCCAAGGATTTGGAGCCGTTGGAAACACCATATATTTT | CASSQGFGAVGNTIYF
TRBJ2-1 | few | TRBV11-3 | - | TGTGCCAGCAGCTTTTGGCCACACAATGAGCAGTTCTTC | CASSFWPHNEQFF
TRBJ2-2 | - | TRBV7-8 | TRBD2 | TGTGCCAGCAGCAGCGGGACTAGTACGGCCGGGGAGCTGTTTTTT | CASSSGTSTAGELFF
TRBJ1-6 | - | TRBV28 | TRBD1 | TGTGCCAGCAGTTTATCTTTTGGGACAGGGGGCTCACCCCTCCACTTT | CASSLSFGTGGSPLHF
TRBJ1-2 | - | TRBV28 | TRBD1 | TGTGCCAGCAGTTTTGGGGACAGGGGAAGGAATGGCTACACCTTC | CASSFGDRGRNGYTF
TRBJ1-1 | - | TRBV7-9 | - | TGTGCCAGCAGCCTCGGACAGCCGAACACTGAAGCTTTCTTT | CASSLGQPNTEAFF
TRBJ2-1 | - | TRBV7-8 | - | TGTGCCAGCATCGAACACCGCTCGAGGGAACGGTACAATGAGCAGTTCTTC | CASIEHRSRERYNEQFF
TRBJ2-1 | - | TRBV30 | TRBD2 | TGTGCCTGGAGGATCTCTAGCGGGAGGTACAATGAGCAGTTCTTC | CAWRISSGRYNEQFF
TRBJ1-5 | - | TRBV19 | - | TGTGCCAGTAGTATGGGTGTCGCGGGGCTTAATCAGCCCCAGCATTTT | CASSMGVAGLNQPQHF
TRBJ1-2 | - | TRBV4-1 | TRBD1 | TGCGCCAGCAGCCAAGACCATGGGATGACAGGGCACTATGGCTACACCTTC | CASSQDHGMTGHYGYTF
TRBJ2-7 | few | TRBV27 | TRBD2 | TGTGCCAGCAGTACCCGGTCTTCTAGCGGGTACGAGCAGTACTTC | CASSTRSSSGYEQYF
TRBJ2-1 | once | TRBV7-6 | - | TGTGCCAGCAGCTTGACTCCCAATGAGCAGTTCTTC | CASSLTPNEQFF
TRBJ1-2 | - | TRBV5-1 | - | TGCGCCAGCCGGGGACCACCAGGGGACTATGGCTACACCTTC | CASRGPPGDYGYTF
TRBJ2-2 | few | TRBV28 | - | TGTGCCAGCAGCCTGACAGGACCGTCCGGGGAGCTGTTTTTT | CASSLTGPSGELFF
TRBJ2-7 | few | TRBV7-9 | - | TGTGCCAGCAGCTTCCGACAGGGAGGCCTGGAGCAGTACTTC | CASSFRQGGLEQYF
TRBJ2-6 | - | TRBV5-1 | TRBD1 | TGCGCCAGCAGCCTTTGGGACAGGGGCTCTGGGGCCAACGTCCTGACTTTC | CASSLWDRGSGANVLTF
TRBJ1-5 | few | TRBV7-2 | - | TGTGCCAGCTCTTCTTTAGGGGATAGCAATCAGCCCCAGCATTTT | CASSSLGDSNQPQHF
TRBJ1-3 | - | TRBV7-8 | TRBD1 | TGTGCCAGCAGCTTACGGACAGGGGGCGTGGGGAACACCATATATTTT | CASSLRTGGVGNTIYF
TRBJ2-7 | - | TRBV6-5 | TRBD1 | TGTGCCAGCATTAATCCCGGGACAGGGAGGTACGAGCAGTACTTC | CASINPGTGRYEQYF
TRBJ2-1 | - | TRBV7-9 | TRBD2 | TGTGCCAGCATCCCTAGCGGCCACGCTGAGCAGTTCTTC | CASIPSGHAEQFF
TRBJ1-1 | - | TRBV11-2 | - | TGTGCCAGCAGCTTAGGGAGCGAGAACACTGAAGCTTTCTTT | CASSLGSENTEAFF
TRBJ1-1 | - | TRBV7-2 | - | TGTGCCAGCAGCTTAGGTCAGAACACTGAAGCTTTCTTT | CASSLGQNTEAFF
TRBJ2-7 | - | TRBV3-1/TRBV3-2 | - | TGTGCCAGCAGCCAAGCAGGATACGAGCAGTACTTC | CASSQAGYEQYF
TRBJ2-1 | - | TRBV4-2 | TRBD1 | TGTGCCAGCAGCCAAGGGGACAGGGACTACAATGAGCAGTTCTTC | CASSQGDRDYNEQFF
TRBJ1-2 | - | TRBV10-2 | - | TGCGCCAGCAGGGACAGCTCCGCCGTATCGTATGGCTACACCTTC | CASRDSSAVSYGYTF
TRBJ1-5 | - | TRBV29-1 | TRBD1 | TGCAGCGCAATGGACAGGGGGCCAAATCAGCCCCAGCATTTT | CSAMDRGPNQPQHF
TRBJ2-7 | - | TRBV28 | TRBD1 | TGTGCCAGCAGTCCGCCCAGGACAGGGGGGGACGAGCAGTACTTC | CASSPPRTGGDEQYF
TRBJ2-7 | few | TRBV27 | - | TGTGCCAGCAGTTTAAAGGGGATGTACTACGAGCAGTACTTC | CASSLKGMYYEQYF
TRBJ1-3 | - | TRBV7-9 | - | TGTGCCAGCAGCCGTCCCGGGACACTGGGAAACACCATATATTTT | CASSRPGTLGNTIYF
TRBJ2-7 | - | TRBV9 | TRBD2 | TGTGCCAGCAGTCGTACCGCGGGAGATTCTTACGAGCAGTACTTC | CASSRTAGDSYEQYF
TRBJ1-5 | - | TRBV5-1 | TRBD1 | TGCGCCAGCAGCCAGGACAGGGGTAAGCCCCAGCATTTT | CASSQDRGKPQHF
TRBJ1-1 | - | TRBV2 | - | TGTGCCAGCAGCGGACAGATGAACACTGAAGCTTTCTTT | CASSGQMNTEAFF
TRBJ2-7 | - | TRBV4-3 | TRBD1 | TGCGCCAGCAGCCGCTCCTGGGACAGCTCCTACGAGCAGTACTTC | CASSRSWDSSYEQYF
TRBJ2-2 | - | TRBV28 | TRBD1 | TGTGCCAGCAGCCGCGCCGACAGGGGCCAGACCACCGGGGAGCTGTTTTTT | CASSRADRGQTTGELFF
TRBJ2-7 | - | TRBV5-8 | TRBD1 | TGTGCCAGCAGCTTGGGGACAGGGGGCTACGAGCAGTACTTC | CASSLGTGGYEQYF
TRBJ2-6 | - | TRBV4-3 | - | TGCGCCAGCAGCCAAGAATGGGGGCAGCGGAGCTCCGGGGCCAACGTCCTGACTTTC | CASSQEWGQRSSGANVLTF